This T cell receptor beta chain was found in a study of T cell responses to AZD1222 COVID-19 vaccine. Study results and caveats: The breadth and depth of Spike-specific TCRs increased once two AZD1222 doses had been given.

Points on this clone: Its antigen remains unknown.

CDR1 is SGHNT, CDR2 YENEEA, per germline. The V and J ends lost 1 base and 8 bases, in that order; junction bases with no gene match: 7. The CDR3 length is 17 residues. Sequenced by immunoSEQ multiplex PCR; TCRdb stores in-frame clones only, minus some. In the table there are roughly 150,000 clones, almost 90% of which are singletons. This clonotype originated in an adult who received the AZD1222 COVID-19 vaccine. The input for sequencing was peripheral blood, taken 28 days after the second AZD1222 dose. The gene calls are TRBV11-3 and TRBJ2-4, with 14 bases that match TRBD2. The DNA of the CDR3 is TGTGCCAGCAGCTTAGGTAGCGGGACTAGCGGGAGAGACATTCAGTACTTC. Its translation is CASSLGSGTSGRDIQYF.